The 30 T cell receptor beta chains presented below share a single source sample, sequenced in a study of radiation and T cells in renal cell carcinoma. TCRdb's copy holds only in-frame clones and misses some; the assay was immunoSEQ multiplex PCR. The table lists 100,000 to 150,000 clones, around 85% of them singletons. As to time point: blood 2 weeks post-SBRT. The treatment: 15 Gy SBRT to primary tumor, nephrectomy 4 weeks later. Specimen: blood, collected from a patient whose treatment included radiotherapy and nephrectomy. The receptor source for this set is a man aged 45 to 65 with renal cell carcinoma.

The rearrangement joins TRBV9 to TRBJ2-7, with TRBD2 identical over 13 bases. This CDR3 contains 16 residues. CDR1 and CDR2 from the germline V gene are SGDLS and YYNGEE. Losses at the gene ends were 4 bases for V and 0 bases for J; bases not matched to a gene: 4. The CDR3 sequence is CASSPRLAGGSYEQYF. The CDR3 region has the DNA TGTGCCAGCAGCCCAAGACTAGCGGGAGGCTCCTACGAGCAGTACTTC.

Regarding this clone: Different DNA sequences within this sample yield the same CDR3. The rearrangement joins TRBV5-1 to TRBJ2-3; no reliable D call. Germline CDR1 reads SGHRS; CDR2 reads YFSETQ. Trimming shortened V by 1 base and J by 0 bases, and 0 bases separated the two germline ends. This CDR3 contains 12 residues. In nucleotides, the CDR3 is TGCGCCAGCAGCTTGAGCACAGATACGCAGTATTTT. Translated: CASSLSTDTQYF.

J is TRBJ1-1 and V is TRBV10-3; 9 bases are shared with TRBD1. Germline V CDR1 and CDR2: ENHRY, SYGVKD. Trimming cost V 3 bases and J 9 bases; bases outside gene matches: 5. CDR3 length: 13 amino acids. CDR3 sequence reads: CAISELTGGKAFF. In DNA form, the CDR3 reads TGTGCCATCAGTGAACTGACAGGGGGAAAAGCTTTCTTT.

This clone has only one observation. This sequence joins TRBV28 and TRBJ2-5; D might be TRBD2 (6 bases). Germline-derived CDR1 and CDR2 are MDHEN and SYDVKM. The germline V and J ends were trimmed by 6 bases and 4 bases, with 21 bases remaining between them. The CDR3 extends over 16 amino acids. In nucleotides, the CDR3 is TGTGCCAGCAGCCCCCGCGGGGCGGCGGATTCAGAGACCCAGTACTTC. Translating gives CASSPRGAADSETQYF.

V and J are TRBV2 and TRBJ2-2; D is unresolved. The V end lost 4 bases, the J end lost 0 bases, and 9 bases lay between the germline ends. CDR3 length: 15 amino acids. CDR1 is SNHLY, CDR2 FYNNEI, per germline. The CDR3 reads CASSVHPANTGELFF. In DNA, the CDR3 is TGTGCCAGCAGTGTTCATCCAGCGAACACCGGGGAGCTGTTTTTT. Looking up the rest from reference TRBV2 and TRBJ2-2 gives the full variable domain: EPEVTQTPSHQVTQMGQEVILRCVPISNHLYFYWYRQILGQKVEFLVSFYNNEISEKSEIFDDQFSVERPDGSNFTLKIRSTKLEDSAMYFCASSVHPANTGELFFGEGSRLTVL.

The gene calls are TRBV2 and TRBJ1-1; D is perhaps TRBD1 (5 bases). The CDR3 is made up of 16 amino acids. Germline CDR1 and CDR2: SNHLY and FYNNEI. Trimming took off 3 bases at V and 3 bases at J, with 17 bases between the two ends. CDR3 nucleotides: TGTGCCAGCAGTGAGAGTTTTGGGGGGAGATACACTGAAGCTTTCTTT. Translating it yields CASSESFGGRYTEAFF. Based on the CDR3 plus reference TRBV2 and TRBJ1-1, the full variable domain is EPEVTQTPSHQVTQMGQEVILRCVPISNHLYFYWYRQILGQKVEFLVSFYNNEISEKSEIFDDQFSVERPDGSNFTLKIRSTKLEDSAMYFCASSESFGGRYTEAFFGQGTRLTVV.

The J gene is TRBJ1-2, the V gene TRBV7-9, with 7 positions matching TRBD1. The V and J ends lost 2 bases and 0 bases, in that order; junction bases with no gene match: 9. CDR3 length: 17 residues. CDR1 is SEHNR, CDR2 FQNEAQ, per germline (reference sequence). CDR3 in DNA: TGTGCCAGCAGCTTACGACAGGGATCGAAAGCTAACTATGGCTACACCTTC. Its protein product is CASSLRQGSKANYGYTF.

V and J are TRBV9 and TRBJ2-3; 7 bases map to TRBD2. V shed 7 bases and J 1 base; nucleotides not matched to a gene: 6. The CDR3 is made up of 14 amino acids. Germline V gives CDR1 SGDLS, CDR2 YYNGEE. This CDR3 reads CASQNLAGTDTQYF. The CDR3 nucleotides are TGTGCCAGCCAAAACCTAGCGGGCACAGATACGCAGTATTTT.

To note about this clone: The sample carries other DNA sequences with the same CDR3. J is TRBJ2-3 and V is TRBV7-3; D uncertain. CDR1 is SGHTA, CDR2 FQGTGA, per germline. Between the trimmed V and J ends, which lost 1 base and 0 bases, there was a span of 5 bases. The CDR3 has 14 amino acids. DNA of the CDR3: TGTGCCAGCAGCTTAAGCTCCAGCACAGATACGCAGTATTTT. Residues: CASSLSSSTDTQYF.

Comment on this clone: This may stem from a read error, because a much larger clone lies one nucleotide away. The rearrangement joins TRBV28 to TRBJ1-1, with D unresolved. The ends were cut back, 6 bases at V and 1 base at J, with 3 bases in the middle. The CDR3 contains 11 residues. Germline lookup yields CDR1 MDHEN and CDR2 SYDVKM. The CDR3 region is CASRENTEAFF. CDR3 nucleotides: TGTGCCAGCAGGGAGAACACTGAAGCTTTCTTT.

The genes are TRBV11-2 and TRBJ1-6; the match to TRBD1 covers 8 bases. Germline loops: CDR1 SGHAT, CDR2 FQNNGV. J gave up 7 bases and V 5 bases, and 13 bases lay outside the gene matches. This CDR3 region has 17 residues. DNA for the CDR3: TGTGCCAGCAGCACCGGGACAGGTTTATCGGTCAATTCACCCCTCCACTTT. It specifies CASSTGTGLSVNSPLHF.

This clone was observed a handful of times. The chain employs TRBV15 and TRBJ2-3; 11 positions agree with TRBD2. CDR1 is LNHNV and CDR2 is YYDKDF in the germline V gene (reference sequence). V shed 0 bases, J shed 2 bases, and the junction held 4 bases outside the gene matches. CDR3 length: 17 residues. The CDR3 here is CATSREASGGITDTQYF. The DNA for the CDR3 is TGTGCCACCAGCAGAGAGGCTAGCGGGGGGATCACAGATACGCAGTATTTT.

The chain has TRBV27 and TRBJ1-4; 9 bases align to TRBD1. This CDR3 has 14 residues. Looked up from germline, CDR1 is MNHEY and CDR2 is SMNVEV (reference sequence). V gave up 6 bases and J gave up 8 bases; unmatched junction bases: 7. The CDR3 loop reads CASRLTGGEEKLFF. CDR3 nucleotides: TGTGCCAGCAGGTTAACAGGGGGCGAAGAAAAACTGTTTTTT. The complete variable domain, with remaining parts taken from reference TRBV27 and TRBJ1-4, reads EAQVTQNPRYLITVTGKKLTVTCSQNMNHEYMSWYRQDPGLGLRQIYYSMNVEVTDKGDVPEGYKVSRKEKRNFPLILESPSPNQTSLYFCASRLTGGEEKLFFGSGTQLSVL.

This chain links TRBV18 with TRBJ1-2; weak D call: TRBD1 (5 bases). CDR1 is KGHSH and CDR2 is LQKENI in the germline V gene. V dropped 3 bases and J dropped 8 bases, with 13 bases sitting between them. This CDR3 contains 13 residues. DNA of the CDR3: TGTGCCAGCTCACCTATGGGGGGGGACGGCTACACCTTC. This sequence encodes CASSPMGGDGYTF.

CDR3 protein: CASSTGIMNTEAFF. The CDR3 bases are TGCGCCAGCAGTACAGGGATAATGAACACTGAAGCTTTCTTT. The chain couples TRBV5-1 to TRBJ1-1; D may be TRBD1 (6 bases). Per germline, CDR1 SGHRS and CDR2 YFSETQ. This CDR3 spans 14 amino acids. Trimming cost V 5 bases and J 0 bases, with 11 bases left between them.

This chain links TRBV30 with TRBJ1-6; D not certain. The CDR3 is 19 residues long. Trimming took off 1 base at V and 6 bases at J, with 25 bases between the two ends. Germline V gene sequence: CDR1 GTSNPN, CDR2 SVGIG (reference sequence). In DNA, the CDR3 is TGTGCCTGGAGTGCATCGAGGTCCTGGGGTGGTCTGGGTAATTCACCCCTCCACTTT. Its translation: CAWSASRSWGGLGNSPLHF. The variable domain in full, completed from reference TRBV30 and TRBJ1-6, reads SQTIHQWPATLVQPVGSPLSLECTVEGTSNPNLYWYRQAAGRGLQLLFYSVGIGQISSEVPQNLSASRPQDRQFILSSKKLLLSDSGFYLCAWSASRSWGGLGNSPLHFGNGTRLTVT.

In nucleotides, the CDR3 is TGTGCCAGCAGCTTAGATTCTAGGGTAAATGAGCAGTTCTTC. It is translated as CASSLDSRVNEQFF. V gene TRBV7-9 combines with J gene TRBJ2-1; D gene ambiguous. Trimming removed 1 base at V and 7 bases at J, with 11 bases between. The CDR3 totals 14 residues. CDR1 and CDR2 from the germline V gene are SEHNR and FQNEAQ (reference sequence).

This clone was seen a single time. The DNA of the CDR3 is TGTGCCAGCAGCGTCTCAGCACATCGTTTGGAAAAACTGTTTTTT. Amino acid sequence: CASSVSAHRLEKLFF. The chain couples TRBV9 to TRBJ1-4; no firm D call. The CDR3 has 15 amino acids. V was cut by 2 bases and J by 8 bases, with 16 bases left in between. Looked up from germline, CDR1 is SGDLS and CDR2 is YYNGEE.

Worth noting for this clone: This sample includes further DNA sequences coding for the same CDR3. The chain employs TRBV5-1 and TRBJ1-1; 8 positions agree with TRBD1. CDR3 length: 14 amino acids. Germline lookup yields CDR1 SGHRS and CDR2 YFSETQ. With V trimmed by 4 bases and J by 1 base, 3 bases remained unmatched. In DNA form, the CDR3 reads TGCGCCAGCAGCCCCGGACAGGGGAACACTGAAGCTTTCTTT. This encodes CASSPGQGNTEAFF.

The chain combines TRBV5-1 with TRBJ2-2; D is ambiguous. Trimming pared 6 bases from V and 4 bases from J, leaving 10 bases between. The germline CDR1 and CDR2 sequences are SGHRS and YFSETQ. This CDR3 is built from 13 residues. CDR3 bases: TGCGCCAGCAATGGCGATGTCACCGGGGAGCTGTTTTTT. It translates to CASNGDVTGELFF.

CDR3 sequence: CASSYGSLVYEQYF. DNA of the CDR3: TGTGCCAGCAGTTACGGGTCCCTGGTTTACGAGCAGTACTTC. V usage is TRBV7-9 and J usage is TRBJ2-7; D ambiguous. CDR3 length: 14 amino acids. V dropped 6 bases and J dropped 4 bases, with 16 bases sitting between them. Germline loops: CDR1 SEHNR, CDR2 FQNEAQ (reference sequence). The complete variable domain, with remaining parts taken from reference TRBV7-9 and TRBJ2-7, reads DTGVSQNPRHKITKRGQNVTFRCDPISEHNRLYWYRQTLGQGPEFLTYFQNEAQLEKSRLLSDRFSAERPKGSFSTLEIQRTEQGDSAMYLCASSYGSLVYEQYFGPGTRLTVT.

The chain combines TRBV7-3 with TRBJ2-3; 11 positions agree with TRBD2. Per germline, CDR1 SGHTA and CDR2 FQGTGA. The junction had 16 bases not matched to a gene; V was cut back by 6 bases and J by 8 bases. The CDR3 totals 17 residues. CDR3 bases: TGTGCCAGCAGTCGAGGCTCCGGGACTAGCGGTCCCGGTACGCAGTATTTT. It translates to CASSRGSGTSGPGTQYF.

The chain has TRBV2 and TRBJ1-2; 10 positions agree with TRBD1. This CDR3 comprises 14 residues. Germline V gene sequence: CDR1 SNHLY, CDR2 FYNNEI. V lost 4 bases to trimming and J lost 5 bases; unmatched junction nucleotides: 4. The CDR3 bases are TGTGCCAGCAGTGCCGGGACAGGGGCGTATGGCTACACCTTC. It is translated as CASSAGTGAYGYTF.

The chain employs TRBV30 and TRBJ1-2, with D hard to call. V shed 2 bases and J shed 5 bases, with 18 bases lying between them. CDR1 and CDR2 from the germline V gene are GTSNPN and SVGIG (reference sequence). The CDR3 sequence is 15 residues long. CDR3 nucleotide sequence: TGTGCCTGGAGTACCGCCTCGGCCGAAATTTATGGCTACACCTTC. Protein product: CAWSTASAEIYGYTF.

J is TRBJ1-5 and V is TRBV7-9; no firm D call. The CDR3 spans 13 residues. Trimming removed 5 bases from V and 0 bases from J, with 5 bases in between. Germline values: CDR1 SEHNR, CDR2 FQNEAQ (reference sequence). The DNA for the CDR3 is TGTGCCAGCAGCATAAATAGCAATCAGCCCCAGCATTTT. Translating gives CASSINSNQPQHF.

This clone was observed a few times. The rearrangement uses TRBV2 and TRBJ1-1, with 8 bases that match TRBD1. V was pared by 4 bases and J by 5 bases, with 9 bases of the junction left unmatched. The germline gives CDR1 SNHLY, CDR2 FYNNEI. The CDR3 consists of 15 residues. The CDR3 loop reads CASSALWTGITEAFF. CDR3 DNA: TGTGCCAGCAGTGCCCTCTGGACAGGGATTACTGAAGCTTTCTTT.

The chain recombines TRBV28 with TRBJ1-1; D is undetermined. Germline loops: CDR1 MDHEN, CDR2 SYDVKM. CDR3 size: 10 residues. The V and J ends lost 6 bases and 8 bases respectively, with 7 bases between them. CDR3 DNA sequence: TGTGCCAGCAGCCACGTCGAAGCTTTCTTT. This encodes CASSHVEAFF.

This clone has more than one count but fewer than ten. CDR3: CASSHLDRMSGNTIYF. CDR3 DNA: TGTGCCAGCTCACACCTGGATAGAATGTCTGGAAACACCATATATTTT. The rearrangement joins TRBV18 to TRBJ1-3; D not resolved. The CDR3 is made up of 16 amino acids. Germline V lookup: CDR1 KGHSH, CDR2 LQKENI. V lost 4 bases to trimming and J lost 1 base, with 14 bases between them.

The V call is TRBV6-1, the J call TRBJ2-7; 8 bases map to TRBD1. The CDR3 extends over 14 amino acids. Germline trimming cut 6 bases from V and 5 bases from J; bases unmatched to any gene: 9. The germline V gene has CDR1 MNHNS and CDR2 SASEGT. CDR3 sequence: CASREMGQVNEQYF. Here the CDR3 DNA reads TGTGCCAGCAGAGAAATGGGACAGGTGAACGAGCAGTACTTC.

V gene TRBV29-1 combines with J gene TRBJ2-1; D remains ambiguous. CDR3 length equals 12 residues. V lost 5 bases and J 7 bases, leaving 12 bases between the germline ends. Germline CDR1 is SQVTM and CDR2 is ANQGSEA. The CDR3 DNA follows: TGCAGCGTTCTTCAGGCCCGGAATGAGCAGTTCTTC. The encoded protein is CSVLQARNEQFF.